The source of this T cell receptor (beta chain) is a study of blood T cell repertoires in COVID-19. About the research overall: Acute-phase and convalescent COVID-19 samples originated in the United States, Italy and Spain. The analysed material was cDNA or gDNA that came from T cells, B-cell-depleted T cells, or PBMCs.

This clone was observed a handful of times. The CDR3 is 15 residues long. V trimming: 6 bases; J trimming: 1 base; junction bases outside the gene matches: 7. Germline loops: CDR1 SGHTA, CDR2 FQGNSA. As handled by the study authors: Using reference gene primer amplification, nucleated cell counts were estimated. Some clones are missing from TCRdb's copy, which holds only in-frame ones; the method was immunoSEQ multiplex PCR. Clonal size and the V and J genes are those of that table, whereas D and trimming came from the DNA. Found here are about 220,000 clones, about 84% of them singletons; the top ten hold about 13%.

Sequenced input: peripheral blood. The TCR comes from a human donor in a cohort sampled during active COVID-19. The chain carries TRBV7-2 and TRBJ1-1; 8 bases fit TRBD1. The chain's CDR3 is CASSLTGGGNTEAFF. CDR3 nucleotide sequence: TGTGCCAGCAGTCTTACAGGGGGTGGGAACACTGAAGCTTTCTTT. Based on the CDR3 plus reference TRBV7-2 and TRBJ1-1, the full variable domain is GAGVSQSPSNKVTEKGKDVELRCDPISGHTALYWYRQSLGQGLEFLIYFQGNSAPDKSGLPSDRFSAERTGGSVSTLTIQRTQQEDSAVYLCASSLTGGGNTEAFFGQGTRLTVV.